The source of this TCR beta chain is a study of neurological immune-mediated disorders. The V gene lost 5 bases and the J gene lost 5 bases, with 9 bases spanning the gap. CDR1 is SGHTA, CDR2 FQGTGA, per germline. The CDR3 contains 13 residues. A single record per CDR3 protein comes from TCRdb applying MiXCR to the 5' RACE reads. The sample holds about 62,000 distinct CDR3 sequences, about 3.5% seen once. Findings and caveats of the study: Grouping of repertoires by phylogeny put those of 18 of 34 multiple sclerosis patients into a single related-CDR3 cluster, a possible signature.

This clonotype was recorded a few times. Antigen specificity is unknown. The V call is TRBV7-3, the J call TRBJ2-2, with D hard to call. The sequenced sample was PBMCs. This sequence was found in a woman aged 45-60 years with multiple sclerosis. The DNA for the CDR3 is TGTGCCAGCAGCCCCCGGACGACCGGGGAGCTGTTTTTT. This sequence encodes CASSPRTTGELFF.